The rows below give T cell receptor beta chains drawn from one sample of a study of blood T cell repertoires in COVID-19. TCRdb's table, derived via immunoSEQ multiplex PCR, lists solely in-frame clones and lacks some. The table lists over 95,000 clones, approximately 90% of them singletons, with roughly 8.1% in the top ten. Source material: peripheral blood. Receptors were obtained from a woman aged 70-85 years who had recovered from COVID-19. Both conserved end residues are part of each CDR3.

CDR3	V	J
CASSTYRETDTQYF	TRBV6-5	TRBJ2-3
CASSLGQNYGYTF	TRBV12-3/TRBV12-4	TRBJ1-2
CAWSAGGYYGYTF	TRBV30	TRBJ1-2
CASSLGIYGYTF	TRBV4-1	TRBJ1-2
CASSQEGQFNYGYTF	TRBV4-1	TRBJ1-2
CASILTNTGELFF	TRBV19	TRBJ2-2
CAWNRLAEETQYF	TRBV30	TRBJ2-5
CASGLSLGATNTEAFF	TRBV12-5	TRBJ1-1
CASSLGGTGNEKLFF	TRBV5-1	TRBJ1-4
CASGPPGLAGVRDTQYF	TRBV6-2/TRBV6-3	TRBJ2-3
CASSLAPGQTTDTQYF	TRBV5-1	TRBJ2-3
CASSQPLSYREYNEQFF	TRBV23-1	TRBJ2-1
CASSQEDGQGRGYTF	TRBV4-3	TRBJ1-2
CASSRGDNQPQHF	TRBV19	TRBJ1-5
CASSFRSGISNQPQHF	TRBV7-2	TRBJ1-5
CASSPLAGPLSYNEQFF	TRBV18	TRBJ2-1